This TCR beta chain originates from a study of response to subunit inactivated influenza vaccine. Study outcomes and limitations: Each seasonal flu vaccination may recruit only limited new T cells, authors suggested.

TCRdb redid the calling of the RT-PCR reads with MiXCR, one entry per CDR3 protein. Among some 800,000 distinct CDR3 sequences listed, less than 25% were seen once. About this clonotype itself: Its antigen is unknown.

V lost 1 base to trimming and J lost 12 bases; unmatched junction nucleotides: 11. CDR3 length equals 15 residues. V usage is TRBV12-3 or TRBV12-4 and J usage is TRBJ2-1; 8 bases match TRBD2. This receptor was obtained from a man aged 50-59 years who received an inactivated influenza vaccine. The input for sequencing was PBMCs from blood, taken roughly 5 days after vaccination. CDR3 sequence reads: CASSLVGSSGLVQFF. CDR3 DNA: TGTGCCAGCAGTTTAGTGGGGAGTTCGGGACTAGTGCAGTTCTTC.